The text below deals with one TCR beta chain. This clonotype was observed a handful of times. Its antigen is unknown. No quality values exist for individual bases; no much larger clone is one base distant. Germline trimming: 4 bases from V, 7 bases from J; junction bases outside gene matches: 8. Including the terminal cysteine and phenylalanine, the CDR3 comprises 14 residues. CDR3 DNA only is kept here, 42 bases in frame from base 1. Via the germline V gene, CDR1 is SQVTM and CDR2 ANQGSEA. The data were taken from a study of identical twins (dated by TCRdb to about 2016). For context, the study as a whole: To test whether fetal clonotypes persist, the study used deep sequencing on TCR alpha and beta repertoires from monozygotic twins, unrelated adults of various ages, and cord blood. To rule out contamination, replicate twin experiments were performed at different times with different library preparation protocols. Findings and caveats that apply to the study as a whole: Abundant cord blood beta clonotypes had fewer insertions, young adult naive repertoires showed a similar but weaker trend, and memory repertoires showed no such trend. In monozygotic twins, recombination models systematically underestimated out-of-frame TCR alpha sharing, but the models matched the sharing seen between unrelated individuals. Invariant T cells such as MAIT and iNKT could partly confound zero-insertion analyses, although diverse VJ usage argued against such confounding for most clonotypes. Because the same donors could not be followed over many years, the conclusions relied on cross-sectional statistical analysis. Compared with coincidental sharing between unrelated individuals, an excess of low generation-probability sequences was observed among out-of-frame TCR alpha sequences shared between twins. Excess twin sharing in beta out-of-frame sequences was weaker because fewer shared sequences lowered the signal-to-noise ratio.

Every donor was a healthy Caucasian. The twin cohort consisted of three pairs of female monozygotic twins, all aged roughly 18 to 29 years. Positive isolation kits from Invitrogen were used to isolate the CD4+ and CD8+ T cell populations. Libraries were built with 5' RACE. The sequencer listed for this sample is Illumina HiSeq 2000. Template switching introduced a universal primer binding site; the final cDNA contained a unique molecular identifier, enabling accurate counting of TCR cDNA molecules. First-strand cDNA for TCR alpha and beta chains was synthesized from specific primers in the conserved constant-segment region. Each cDNA library was double barcoded, with a SMART-Mk sample barcode plus Illumina barcodes, to control for contamination. TruSeq adapter sequences, together with Illumina sample barcodes, were added in two successive PCR steps. Sequencing of the TCR alpha and beta cDNA libraries was done on the Illumina HiSeq platform using custom primers. Under the source paper's analysis protocol: MiGEC processed the raw reads to extract unique molecular identifiers, while MiXCR was used to determine the CDR3 positions. For each individual, recombination models were inferred using an EM algorithm with the repgenHMM and IGoR tools. The analysis of shared clonotypes was done with the tcR package in R, with sharing normalized by the product of cloneset sizes. To study raw recombination free of thymic and clonal selection effects, out-of-frame nonproductive sequences were analyzed. TCRdb's own reprocessing of the public reads used fastp at Q25 and MiXCR and kept productive beta chains. Entries that share a CDR3 protein sequence are merged under the most common genes and DNA. The V and J calls and clone size are TCRdb's, not the authors'. The sample includes around 550,000 distinct CDR3 sequences, with approximately 14% observed a single time. The ten largest make up roughly 0.42% of the sample.

The data were also submitted as part of a second study, on yellow fever vaccine responses in identical twins. As described in the second report: According to the authors, the vaccine-induced T cell response in identical twins seemed to be partly convergent and partly specific to each individual. In identical twins, the study followed T cell clones that responded to the vaccine with precision.

The sequenced sample consisted of CD4+ T cells sorted from blood. Here the chain combines TRBV29-1 and TRBJ2-5; 11 central nucleotides agree with TRBD2. The source of this sequence is a young woman in good health. At the DNA level, the sequence is TGCAGCGTTGGGGAAACTAGCGGGGGTTCGACCCAGTACTTC. Translated, it reads CSVGETSGGSTQYF.